A selection of T cell receptor beta chains follows, all from one sample in a study of T cells in Graves' hyperthyroidism and ophthalmopathy. TCRdb re-called the multiplex PCR reads through MiXCR, storing one row per CDR3 protein. The sample includes around 250,000 distinct CDR3 sequences, about 24% of them seen just once. Source material: blood. Every receptor here comes from a woman aged 35 to 49 with Graves' ophthalmopathy. Each CDR3 is given with its conserved first and last residue. A D gene is named only where the DNA matches it firmly. Rows may omit the clone size; those that give it use once, few, many or a size class.

CDR3 DNA: TGTGCCAGCATGGTTGACAGGGGGGATAGGTACGAGCAGTACTTC; CDR3 protein: CASMVDRGDRYEQYF; clone size: many; D gene: TRBD1; J gene: TRBJ2-7; V gene: TRBV2
CDR3 DNA: TGCGCCAGCAGCCGCCCCGACTCGGGCACCGGGGAGCTGTTTTTT; CDR3 protein: CASSRPDSGTGELFF; clone size: many; D gene: NA; J gene: TRBJ2-2; V gene: TRBV4-1
CDR3 DNA: TGTGCCAGCAGTTTAGGGACACTGGGGAGCAATCAGCCCCAGCATTTT; CDR3 protein: CASSLGTLGSNQPQHF; clone size: many; D gene: NA; J gene: TRBJ1-5; V gene: TRBV28
CDR3 DNA: TGCAGTGCTAGTCGCACAGGGACGTATGGCAATCAGCCCCAGCATTTT; CDR3 protein: CSASRTGTYGNQPQHF; clone size: NA; D gene: NA; J gene: TRBJ1-5; V gene: TRBV20-1
CDR3 DNA: TGCGCCAGCAGCTTGGAACCAGCGGGAGGGCCTGCCGGGGAGCTGTTTTTT; CDR3 protein: CASSLEPAGGPAGELFF; clone size: many; D gene: TRBD2; J gene: TRBJ2-2; V gene: TRBV5-1
CDR3 DNA: TGTGCCAGCAGTGGAGACACGACGCAGAACACTGAAGCTTTCTTT; CDR3 protein: CASSGDTTQNTEAFF; clone size: NA; D gene: NA; J gene: TRBJ1-1; V gene: TRBV6-1
CDR3 DNA: TGTGCCAGCAGTGAACATCCCACAGGGGAACTAAGCTCCTACGAGCAGTACTTC; CDR3 protein: CASSEHPTGELSSYEQYF; clone size: NA; D gene: TRBD1; J gene: TRBJ2-7; V gene: TRBV6-1
CDR3 DNA: TGCGCCAGCAGCCAAGATTACGGGGACAGTGGGACCCAGTACTTC; CDR3 protein: CASSQDYGDSGTQYF; clone size: many; D gene: TRBD1; J gene: TRBJ2-5; V gene: TRBV4-1
CDR3 DNA: TGCAGCGTTGAAGCCGGCCCTACCTACGAGCAGTACTTC; CDR3 protein: CSVEAGPTYEQYF; clone size: many; D gene: NA; J gene: TRBJ2-7; V gene: TRBV29-1
CDR3 DNA: TGCAGTGCTAGTGTGGCGGGAGGTCGAGAGACCCAGTACTTC; CDR3 protein: CSASVAGGRETQYF; clone size: many; D gene: TRBD2; J gene: TRBJ2-5; V gene: TRBV20-1
CDR3 DNA: TGTGCCAGCAGCTCGATGACAGGGTTAGCCTACGAGCAGTACTTC; CDR3 protein: CASSSMTGLAYEQYF; clone size: many; D gene: TRBD1; J gene: TRBJ2-7; V gene: TRBV7-2